The entry that follows covers one T cell receptor (beta chain) sequence. The antigen remains undetermined. The CDR3 runs to 13 residues. The J segment lost 10 bases and the V segment lost 3 bases, leaving 8 bases of the junction unmatched. Germline CDR1 and CDR2: KGHSH and LQKENI. This record belongs to a study of cytomegalovirus exposure and HLA in healthy donors. Points from the study as a whole: Whilst most TCR sequences proved rare, a subset of public TCRs occurred across many donors.

Measured with immunoSEQ multiplex PCR; TCRdb has only the in-frame clones, and not every one. The sample carries 220,000 or so clones, around 86% recorded once. This sequence joins TRBV18 and TRBJ2-5; TRBD2 matches 7 bases. Sequenced input: PBMCs. This receptor was identified in a woman between 18 and 30 years old in good health and CMV-seropositive. The DNA of the CDR3 is TGTGCCAGCTCACCCCGGACTAGTGGGGACCAGTACTTC. Protein sequence: CASSPRTSGDQYF. The full variable domain, rest sourced from reference TRBV18 and TRBJ2-5, is NAGVMQNPRHLVRRRGQEARLRCSPMKGHSHVYWYRQLPEEGLKFMVYLQKENIIDESGMPKERFSAEFPKEGPSILRIQQVVRGDSAAYFCASSPRTSGDQYFGPGTRLLVL.